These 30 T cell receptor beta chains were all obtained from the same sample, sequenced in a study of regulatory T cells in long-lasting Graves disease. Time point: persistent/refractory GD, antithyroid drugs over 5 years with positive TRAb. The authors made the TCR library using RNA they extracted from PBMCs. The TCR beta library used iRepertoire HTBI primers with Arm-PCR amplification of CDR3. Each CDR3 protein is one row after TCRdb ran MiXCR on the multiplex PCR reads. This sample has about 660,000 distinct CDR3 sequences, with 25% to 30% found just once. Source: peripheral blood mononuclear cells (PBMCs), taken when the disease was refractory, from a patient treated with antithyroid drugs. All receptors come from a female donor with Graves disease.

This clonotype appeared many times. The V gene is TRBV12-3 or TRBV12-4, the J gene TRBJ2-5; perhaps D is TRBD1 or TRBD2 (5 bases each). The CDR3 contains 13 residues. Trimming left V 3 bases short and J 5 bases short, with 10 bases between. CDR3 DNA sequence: TGTGCCAGCAGTTTGACCGGGACGGAGACCCAGTACTTC. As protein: CASSLTGTETQYF.

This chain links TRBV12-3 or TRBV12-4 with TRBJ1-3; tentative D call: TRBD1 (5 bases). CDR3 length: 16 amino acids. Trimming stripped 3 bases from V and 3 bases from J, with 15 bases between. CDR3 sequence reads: CASSFARAIVGNTIYF. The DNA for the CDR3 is TGTGCCAGCAGTTTCGCCAGGGCAATCGTTGGAAACACCATATATTTT.

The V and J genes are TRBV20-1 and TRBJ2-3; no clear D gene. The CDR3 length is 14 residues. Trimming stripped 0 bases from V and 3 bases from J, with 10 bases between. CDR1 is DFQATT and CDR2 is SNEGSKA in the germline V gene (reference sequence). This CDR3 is CSARDPFGTDTQYF. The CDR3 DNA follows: TGCAGTGCTAGAGACCCTTTTGGTACAGATACGCAGTATTTT.

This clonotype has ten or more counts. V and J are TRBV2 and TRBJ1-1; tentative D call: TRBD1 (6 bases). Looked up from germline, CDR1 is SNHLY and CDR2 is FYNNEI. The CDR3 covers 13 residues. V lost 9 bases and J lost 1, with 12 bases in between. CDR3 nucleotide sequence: TGTGCCAGTCATCCCAGGGGGAACACTGAAGCTTTCTTT. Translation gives CASHPRGNTEAFF.

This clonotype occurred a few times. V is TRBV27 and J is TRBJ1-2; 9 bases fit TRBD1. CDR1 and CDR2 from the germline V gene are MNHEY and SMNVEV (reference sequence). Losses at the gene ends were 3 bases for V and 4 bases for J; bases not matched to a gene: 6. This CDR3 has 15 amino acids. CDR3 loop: CASSFTGGEGYGYTF. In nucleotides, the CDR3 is TGTGCCAGCAGTTTCACAGGGGGCGAAGGCTATGGCTACACCTTC.

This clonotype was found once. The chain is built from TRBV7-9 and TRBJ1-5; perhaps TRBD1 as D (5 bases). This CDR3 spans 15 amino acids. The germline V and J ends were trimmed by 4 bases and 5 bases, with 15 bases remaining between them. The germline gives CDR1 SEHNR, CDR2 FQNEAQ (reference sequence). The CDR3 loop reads CASSSDIPSYQPQHF. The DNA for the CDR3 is TGTGCCAGCAGCTCGGACATTCCCTCATATCAGCCCCAGCATTTT.

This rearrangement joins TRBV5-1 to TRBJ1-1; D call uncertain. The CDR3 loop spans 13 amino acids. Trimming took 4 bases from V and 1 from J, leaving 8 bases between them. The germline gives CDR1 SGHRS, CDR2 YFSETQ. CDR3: CASSQLKNTEAFF. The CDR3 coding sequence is TGCGCCAGCAGCCAATTAAAGAACACTGAAGCTTTCTTT.

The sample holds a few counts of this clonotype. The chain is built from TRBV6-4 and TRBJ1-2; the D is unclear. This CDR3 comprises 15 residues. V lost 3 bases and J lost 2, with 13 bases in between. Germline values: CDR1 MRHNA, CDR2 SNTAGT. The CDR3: CASSENGQKNYGYTF. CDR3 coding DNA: TGTGCCAGCAGTGAAAATGGGCAGAAGAACTATGGCTACACCTTC.

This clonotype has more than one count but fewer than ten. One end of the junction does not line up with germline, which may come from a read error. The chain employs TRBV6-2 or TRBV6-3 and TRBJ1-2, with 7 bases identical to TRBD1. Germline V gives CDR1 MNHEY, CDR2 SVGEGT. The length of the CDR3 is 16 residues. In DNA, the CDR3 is TGTGCCAGCAGTGACTCTTTCGGGGCAGGGGGCTATGGCTACACCTTC. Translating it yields CASSDSFGAGGYGYTF.

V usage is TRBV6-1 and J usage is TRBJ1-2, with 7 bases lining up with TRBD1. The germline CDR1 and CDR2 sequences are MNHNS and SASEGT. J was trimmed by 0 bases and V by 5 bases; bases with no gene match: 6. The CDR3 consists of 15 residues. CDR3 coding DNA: TGTGCCAGCAGTCCGGGACAGAGAACTAACTATGGCTACACCTTC. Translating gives CASSPGQRTNYGYTF.

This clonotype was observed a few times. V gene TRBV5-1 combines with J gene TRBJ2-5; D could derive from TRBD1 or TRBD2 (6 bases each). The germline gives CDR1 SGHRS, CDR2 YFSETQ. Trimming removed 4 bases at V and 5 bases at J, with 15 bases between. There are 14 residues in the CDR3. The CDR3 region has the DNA TGCGCCAGCAGCAGAGGGGGGATCGGCGAGACCCAGTACTTC. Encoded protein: CASSRGGIGETQYF.

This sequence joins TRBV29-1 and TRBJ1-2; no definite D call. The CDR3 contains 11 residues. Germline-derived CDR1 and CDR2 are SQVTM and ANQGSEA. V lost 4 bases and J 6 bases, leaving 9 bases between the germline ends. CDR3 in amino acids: CSVALGHGYTF. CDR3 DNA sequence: TGCAGCGTTGCCCTTGGACATGGCTACACCTTC.

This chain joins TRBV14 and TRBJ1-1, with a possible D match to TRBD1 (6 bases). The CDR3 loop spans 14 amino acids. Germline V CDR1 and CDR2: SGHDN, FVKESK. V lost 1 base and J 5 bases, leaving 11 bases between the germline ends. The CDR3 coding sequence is TGTGCCAGCAGCCAAGTCAGGGGTGGGACTGAAGCTTTCTTT. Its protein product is CASSQVRGGTEAFF.

The CDR3 is CASRGAGGNTGELFF. CDR3 in DNA: TGTGCCAGCAGAGGGGCAGGGGGAAACACCGGGGAGCTGTTTTTT. The chain joins TRBV6-1 to TRBJ2-2; TRBD1 matches 7 bases. Per the germline V gene, CDR1 is MNHNS and CDR2 is SASEGT. The junction had 6 bases not matched to a gene; V was cut back by 6 bases and J by 2 bases. The CDR3 runs to 15 residues.

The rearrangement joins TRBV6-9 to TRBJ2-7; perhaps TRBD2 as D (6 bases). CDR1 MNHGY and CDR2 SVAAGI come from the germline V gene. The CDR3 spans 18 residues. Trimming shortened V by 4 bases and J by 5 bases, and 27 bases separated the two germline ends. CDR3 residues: CASSSHLQTRNDSHEQYF. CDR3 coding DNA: TGTGCCAGCAGTTCACACCTACAGACTAGGAATGATAGCCACGAGCAGTACTTC.

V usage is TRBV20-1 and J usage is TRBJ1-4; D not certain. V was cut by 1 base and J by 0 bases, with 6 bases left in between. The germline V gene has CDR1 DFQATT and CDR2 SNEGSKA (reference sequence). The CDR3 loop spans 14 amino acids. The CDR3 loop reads CSARVVATNEKLFF. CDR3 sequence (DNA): TGCAGTGCTAGAGTAGTTGCAACTAATGAAAAACTGTTTTTT.

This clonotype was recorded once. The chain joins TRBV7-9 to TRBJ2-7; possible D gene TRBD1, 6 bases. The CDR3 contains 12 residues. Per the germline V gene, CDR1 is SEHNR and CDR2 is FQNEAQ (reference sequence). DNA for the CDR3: TGTGCAGGCGAGGGGGATTCCTACGAGCAGTACTTC. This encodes CAGEGDSYEQYF. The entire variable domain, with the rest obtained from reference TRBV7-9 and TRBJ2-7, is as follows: DTGVSQNPRHKITKRGQNVTFRCDPISEHNRLYWYRQTLGQGPEFLTYFQNEAQLEKSRLLSDRFSAERPKGSFSTLEIQRTEQGDSAMYLCAGEGDSYEQYFGPGTRLTVT.

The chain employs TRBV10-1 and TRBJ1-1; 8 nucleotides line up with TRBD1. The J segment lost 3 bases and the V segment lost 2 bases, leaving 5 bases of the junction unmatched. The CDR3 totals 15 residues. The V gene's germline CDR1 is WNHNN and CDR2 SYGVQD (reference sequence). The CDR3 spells CASSEGQGAYTEAFF. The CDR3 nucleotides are TGCGCCAGCAGTGAGGGACAGGGAGCGTACACTGAAGCTTTCTTT.

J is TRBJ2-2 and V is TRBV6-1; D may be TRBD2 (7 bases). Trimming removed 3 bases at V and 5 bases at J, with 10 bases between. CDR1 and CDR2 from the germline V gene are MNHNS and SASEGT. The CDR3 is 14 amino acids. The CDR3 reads CASSDEGGTGELFF. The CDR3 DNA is TGTGCCAGCAGTGATGAGGGGGGGACCGGGGAGCTGTTTTTT.

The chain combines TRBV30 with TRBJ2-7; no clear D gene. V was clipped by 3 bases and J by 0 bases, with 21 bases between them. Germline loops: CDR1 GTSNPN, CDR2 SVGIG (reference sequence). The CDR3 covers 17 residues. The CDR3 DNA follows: TGTGCCTGGAGAAGTCGGGTCTTACAAACGAGCTCCTACGAGCAGTACTTC. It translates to CAWRSRVLQTSSYEQYF.

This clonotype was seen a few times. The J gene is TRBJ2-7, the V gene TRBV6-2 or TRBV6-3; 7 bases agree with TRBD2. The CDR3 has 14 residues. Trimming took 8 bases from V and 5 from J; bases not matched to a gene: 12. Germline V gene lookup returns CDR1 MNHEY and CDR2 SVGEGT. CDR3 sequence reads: CASPGSGRSDEQYF. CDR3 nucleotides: TGTGCCAGCCCGGGTAGCGGGCGTTCCGACGAGCAGTACTTC.

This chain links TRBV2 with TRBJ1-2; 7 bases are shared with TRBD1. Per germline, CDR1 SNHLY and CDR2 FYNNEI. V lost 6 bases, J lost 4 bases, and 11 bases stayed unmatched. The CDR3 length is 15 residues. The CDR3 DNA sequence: TGTGCCAGCAGCCCGGACAGGTCGTCGACCTATGGCTACACCTTC. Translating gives CASSPDRSSTYGYTF.

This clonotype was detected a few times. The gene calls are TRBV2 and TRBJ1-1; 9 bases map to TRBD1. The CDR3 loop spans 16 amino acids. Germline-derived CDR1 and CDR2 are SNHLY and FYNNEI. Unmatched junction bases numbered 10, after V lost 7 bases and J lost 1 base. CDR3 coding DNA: TGTGCCAGCATCGAGGGGACAGGGATAACGAACACTGAAGCTTTCTTT. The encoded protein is CASIEGTGITNTEAFF.

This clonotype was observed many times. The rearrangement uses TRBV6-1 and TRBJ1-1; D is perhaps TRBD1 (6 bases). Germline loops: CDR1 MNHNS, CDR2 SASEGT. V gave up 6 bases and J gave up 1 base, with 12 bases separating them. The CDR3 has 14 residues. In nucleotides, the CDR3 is TGTGCCAGCAGGCGGGGGACACCGAACACTGAAGCTTTCTTT. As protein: CASRRGTPNTEAFF.

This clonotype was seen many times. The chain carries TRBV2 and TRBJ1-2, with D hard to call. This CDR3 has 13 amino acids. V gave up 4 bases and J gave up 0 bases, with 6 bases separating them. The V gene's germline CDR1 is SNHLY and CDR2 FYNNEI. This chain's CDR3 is CASSGLANYGYTF. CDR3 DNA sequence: TGTGCCAGCAGTGGATTAGCTAACTATGGCTACACCTTC. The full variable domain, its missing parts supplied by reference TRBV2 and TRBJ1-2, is EPEVTQTPSHQVTQMGQEVILRCVPISNHLYFYWYRQILGQKVEFLVSFYNNEISEKSEIFDDQFSVERPDGSNFTLKIRSTKLEDSAMYFCASSGLANYGYTFGSGTRLTVV.

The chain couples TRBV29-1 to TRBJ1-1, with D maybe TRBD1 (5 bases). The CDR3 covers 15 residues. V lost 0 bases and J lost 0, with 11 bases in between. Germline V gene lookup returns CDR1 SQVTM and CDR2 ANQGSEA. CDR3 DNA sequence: TGCAGCGTTGAAGATCGGGGGGGGTTGAACACTGAAGCTTTCTTT. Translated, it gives CSVEDRGGLNTEAFF.

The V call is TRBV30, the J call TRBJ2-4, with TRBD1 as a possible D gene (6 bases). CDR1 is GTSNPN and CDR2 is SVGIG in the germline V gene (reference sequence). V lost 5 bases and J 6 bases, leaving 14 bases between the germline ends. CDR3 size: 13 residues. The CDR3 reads CAWGMDSPNIQYF. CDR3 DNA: TGTGCCTGGGGAATGGACAGTCCAAACATTCAGTACTTC. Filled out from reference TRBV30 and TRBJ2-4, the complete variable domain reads SQTIHQWPATLVQPVGSPLSLECTVEGTSNPNLYWYRQAAGRGLQLLFYSVGIGQISSEVPQNLSASRPQDRQFILSSKKLLLSDSGFYLCAWGMDSPNIQYFGAGTRLSVL.

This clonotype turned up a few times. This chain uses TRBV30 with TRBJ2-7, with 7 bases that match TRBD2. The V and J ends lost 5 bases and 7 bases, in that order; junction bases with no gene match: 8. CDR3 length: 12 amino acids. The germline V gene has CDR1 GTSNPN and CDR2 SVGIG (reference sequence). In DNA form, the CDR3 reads TGTGCCTGGCTCGCTCCCGGGGGGGAGCAGTACTTC. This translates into CAWLAPGGEQYF.

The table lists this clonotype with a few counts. The chain's CDR3 is CASSLVGTVAEAFF. The CDR3 DNA reads TGTGCCAGCAGCTTGGTCGGGACAGTCGCTGAAGCTTTCTTT. The V call is TRBV5-5, the J call TRBJ1-1; 7 nucleotides line up with TRBD1. Germline CDR1 reads SGHKS; CDR2 reads YYEKEE (reference sequence). Trimming took 0 bases from V and 6 from J; bases not matched to a gene: 5. The CDR3 length is 14 residues.

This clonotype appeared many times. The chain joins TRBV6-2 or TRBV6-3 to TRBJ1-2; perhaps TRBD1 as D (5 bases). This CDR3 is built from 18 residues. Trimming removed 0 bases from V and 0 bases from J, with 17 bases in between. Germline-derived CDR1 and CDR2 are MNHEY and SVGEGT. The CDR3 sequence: CASSYSPQGSFTNYGYTF. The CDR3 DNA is TGTGCCAGCAGTTACTCCCCCCAGGGTTCATTTACTAACTATGGCTACACCTTC.